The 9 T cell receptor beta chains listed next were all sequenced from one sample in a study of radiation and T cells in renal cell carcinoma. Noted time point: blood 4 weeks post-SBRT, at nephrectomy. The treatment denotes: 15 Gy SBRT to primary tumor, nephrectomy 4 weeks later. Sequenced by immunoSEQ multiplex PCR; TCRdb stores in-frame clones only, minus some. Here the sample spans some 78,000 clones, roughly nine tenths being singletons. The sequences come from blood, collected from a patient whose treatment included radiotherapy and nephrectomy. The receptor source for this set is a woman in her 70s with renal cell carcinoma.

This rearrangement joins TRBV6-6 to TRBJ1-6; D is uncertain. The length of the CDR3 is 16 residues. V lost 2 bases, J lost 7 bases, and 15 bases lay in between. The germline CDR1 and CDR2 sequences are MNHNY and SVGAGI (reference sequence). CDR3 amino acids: CASSYPHDRGNSPLHF. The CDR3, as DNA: TGTGCCAGCAGTTACCCCCACGACCGGGGAAATTCACCCCTCCACTTT.

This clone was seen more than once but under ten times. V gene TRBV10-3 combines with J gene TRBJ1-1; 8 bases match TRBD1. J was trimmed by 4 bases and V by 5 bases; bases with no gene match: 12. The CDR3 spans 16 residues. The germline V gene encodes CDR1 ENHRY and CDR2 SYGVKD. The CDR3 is CAISRSGQGEGTEAFF. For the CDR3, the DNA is TGTGCCATCAGTCGATCTGGACAGGGAGAGGGCACTGAAGCTTTCTTT.

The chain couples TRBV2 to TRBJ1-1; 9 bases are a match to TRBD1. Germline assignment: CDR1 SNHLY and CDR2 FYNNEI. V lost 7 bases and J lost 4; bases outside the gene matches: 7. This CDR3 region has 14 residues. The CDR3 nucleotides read TGTGCCAGCATCAACAGGGGGCTGGGCACTGAAGCTTTCTTT. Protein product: CASINRGLGTEAFF.

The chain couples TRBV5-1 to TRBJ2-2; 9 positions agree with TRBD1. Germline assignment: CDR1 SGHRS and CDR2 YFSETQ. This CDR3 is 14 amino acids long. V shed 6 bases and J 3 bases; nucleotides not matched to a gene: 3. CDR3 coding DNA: TGCGCCAGCAAAGGGACAGGGTACACCGGGGAGCTGTTTTTT. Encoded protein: CASKGTGYTGELFF.

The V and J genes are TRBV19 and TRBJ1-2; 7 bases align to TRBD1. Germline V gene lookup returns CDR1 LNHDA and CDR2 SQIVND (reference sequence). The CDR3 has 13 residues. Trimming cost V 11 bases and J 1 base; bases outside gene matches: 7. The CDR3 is CAVQGTFNYGYTF. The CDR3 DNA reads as TGTGCCGTACAGGGGACCTTTAACTATGGCTACACCTTC.

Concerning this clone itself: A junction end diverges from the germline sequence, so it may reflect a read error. CDR3 loop: CASSLESWGLAGGLQETQYF. The CDR3 coding sequence is TGTGCCAGCAGCCTAGAATCCTGGGGCCTAGCGGGGGGCCTCCAAGAGACCCAGTACTTC. The chain uses TRBV11-2 and TRBJ2-5, with 11 bases lining up with TRBD2. The germline CDR1 and CDR2 sequences are SGHAT and FQNNGV. The CDR3 sequence is 20 residues long.

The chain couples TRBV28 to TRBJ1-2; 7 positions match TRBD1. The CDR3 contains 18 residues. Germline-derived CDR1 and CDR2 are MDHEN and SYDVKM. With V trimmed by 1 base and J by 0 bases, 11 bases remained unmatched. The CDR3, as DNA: TGTGCCAGCAGTTTATTTCTCGGTGGACAGGACCCTAACTATGGCTACACCTTC. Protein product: CASSLFLGGQDPNYGYTF.

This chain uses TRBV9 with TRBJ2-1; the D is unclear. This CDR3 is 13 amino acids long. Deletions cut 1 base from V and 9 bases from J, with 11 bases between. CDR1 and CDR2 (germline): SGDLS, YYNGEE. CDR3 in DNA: TGTGCCAGCAGCGTAATAGGATTGGGTGAGCAGTTCTTC. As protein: CASSVIGLGEQFF.

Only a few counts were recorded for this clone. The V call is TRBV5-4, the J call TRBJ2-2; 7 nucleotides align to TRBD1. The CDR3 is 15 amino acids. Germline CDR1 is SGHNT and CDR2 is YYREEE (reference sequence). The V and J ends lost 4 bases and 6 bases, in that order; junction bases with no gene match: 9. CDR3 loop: CASSTLTGEAGELFF. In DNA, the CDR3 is TGTGCCAGCAGCACCCTAACAGGGGAAGCCGGGGAGCTGTTTTTT.